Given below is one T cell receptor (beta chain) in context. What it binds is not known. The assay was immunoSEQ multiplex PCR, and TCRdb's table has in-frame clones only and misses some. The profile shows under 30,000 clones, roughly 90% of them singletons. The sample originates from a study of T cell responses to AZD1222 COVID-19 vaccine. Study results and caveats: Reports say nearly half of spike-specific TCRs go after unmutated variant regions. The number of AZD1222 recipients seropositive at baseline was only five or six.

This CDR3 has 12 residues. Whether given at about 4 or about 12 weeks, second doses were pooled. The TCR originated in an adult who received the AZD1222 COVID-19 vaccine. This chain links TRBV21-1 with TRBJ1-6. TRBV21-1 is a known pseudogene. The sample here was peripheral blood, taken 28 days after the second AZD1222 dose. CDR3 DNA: TGTGCCAGCTCGGCAGACAATTCACCCCTCCACTTT. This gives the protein CASSADNSPLHF.